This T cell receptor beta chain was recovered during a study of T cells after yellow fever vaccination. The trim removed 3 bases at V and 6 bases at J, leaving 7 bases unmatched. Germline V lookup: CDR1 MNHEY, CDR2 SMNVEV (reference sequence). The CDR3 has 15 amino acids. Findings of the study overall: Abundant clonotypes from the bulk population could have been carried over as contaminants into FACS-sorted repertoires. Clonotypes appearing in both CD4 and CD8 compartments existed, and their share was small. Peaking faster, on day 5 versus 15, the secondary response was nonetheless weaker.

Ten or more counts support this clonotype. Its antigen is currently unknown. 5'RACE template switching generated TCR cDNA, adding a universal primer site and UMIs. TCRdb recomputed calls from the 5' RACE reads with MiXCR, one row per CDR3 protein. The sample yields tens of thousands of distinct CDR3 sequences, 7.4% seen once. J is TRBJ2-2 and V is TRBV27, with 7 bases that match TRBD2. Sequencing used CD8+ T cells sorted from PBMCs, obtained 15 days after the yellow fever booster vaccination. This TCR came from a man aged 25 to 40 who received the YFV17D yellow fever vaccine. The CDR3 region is CASSFASGGPGELFF. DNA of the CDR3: TGTGCCAGCAGTTTCGCTAGCGGAGGTCCCGGGGAGCTGTTTTTT.